This T cell receptor beta chain was recorded in a study of OX40 agonist ivuxolimab in advanced cancers. Looking at the study overall: Three patients got partial responses; one had hepatocellular carcinoma and two had cutaneous melanoma. Study-wide points: Antigen specificity was not determined for the expanded peripheral T cells.

This clone has more than one count but fewer than ten. Its antigen remains unidentified. Some clones are missing from TCRdb's copy, which holds only in-frame ones; the method was immunoSEQ multiplex PCR. The sample includes some 66,000 clones, roughly 91% of them seen just once. Looked up from germline, CDR1 is MNHNS and CDR2 is SASEGT. The CDR3 has 16 residues. Trimming removed 4 bases at V and 1 base at J, with 14 bases between. This TCR was recovered from an adult with an advanced solid tumor such as melanoma, head and neck, liver or kidney cancer. The chain combines TRBV6-1 with TRBJ1-3; TRBD1 is a possible D gene (6 bases). The source was CD4+ or CD8+ T cells sorted from blood, collected in a trial of the OX40 agonist ivuxolimab. CDR3 nucleotides: TGTGCCAGCAGTGGTGTTAAAGGGGGATCTGGAAACACCATATATTTT. Its translation is CASSGVKGGSGNTIYF.